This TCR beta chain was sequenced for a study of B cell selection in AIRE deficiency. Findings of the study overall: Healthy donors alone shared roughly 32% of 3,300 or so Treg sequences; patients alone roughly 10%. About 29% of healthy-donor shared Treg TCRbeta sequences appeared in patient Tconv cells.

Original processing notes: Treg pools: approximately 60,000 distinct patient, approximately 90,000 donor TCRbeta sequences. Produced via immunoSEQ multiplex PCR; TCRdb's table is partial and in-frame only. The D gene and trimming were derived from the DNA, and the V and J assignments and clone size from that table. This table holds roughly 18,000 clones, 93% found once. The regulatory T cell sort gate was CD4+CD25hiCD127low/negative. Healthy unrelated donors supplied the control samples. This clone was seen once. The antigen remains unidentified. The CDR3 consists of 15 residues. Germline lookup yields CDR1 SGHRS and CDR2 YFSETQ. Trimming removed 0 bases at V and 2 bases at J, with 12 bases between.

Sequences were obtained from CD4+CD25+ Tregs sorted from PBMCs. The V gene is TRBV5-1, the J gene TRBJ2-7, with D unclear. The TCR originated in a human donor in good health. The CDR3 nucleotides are TGCGCCAGCAGCTTGGGGGCAGGTGATACCTACGAGCAGTACTTC. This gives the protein CASSLGAGDTYEQYF.